A selection of T cell receptor beta chains follows, all from one sample in a study of T cells after yellow fever vaccination. In TCRdb, the 5' RACE reads were re-called with MiXCR into one record per CDR3 protein. This sample carries about 310,000 distinct CDR3 sequences, roughly 3.5% of them seen once, and the ten largest clones take less than 25%. Sequenced here: PBMCs, sampled on the day of the yellow fever booster vaccination. Every receptor here comes from a man aged 18 to 29 who received the YFV17D yellow fever vaccine. Both conserved end residues are part of each CDR3. D genes are given only for firm matches. Clone sizes are given selectively: once, few, many, or a class where the clone is expanded.

d_call: .; clone_size: few; v_call: TRBV19; j_call: TRBJ2-2; cdr3_aa: CASTDGGANTGELFF; cdr3_nt: TGTGCCAGTACCGATGGGGGGGCTAACACCGGGGAGCTGTTTTTT
d_call: .; clone_size: few; v_call: TRBV6-5; j_call: TRBJ1-1; cdr3_aa: CASSWGQETEAFF; cdr3_nt: TGTGCCAGCAGTTGGGGGCAGGAAACTGAAGCTTTCTTT
d_call: .; clone_size: many; v_call: TRBV15; j_call: TRBJ1-1; cdr3_aa: CATSREGYRDKAFF; cdr3_nt: TGTGCCACCAGCAGAGAGGGGTACCGGGACAAGGCTTTCTTT
d_call: TRBD1; clone_size: many; v_call: TRBV12-3/TRBV12-4; j_call: TRBJ1-1; cdr3_aa: CASSPWDRGRTEAFF; cdr3_nt: TGTGCCAGCAGTCCCTGGGACAGGGGGAGGACTGAAGCTTTCTTT
d_call: TRBD2; clone_size: many; v_call: TRBV27; j_call: TRBJ2-5; cdr3_aa: CASSSGPRGGETQYF; cdr3_nt: TGTGCCAGCAGTTCCGGCCCCCGCGGGGGGGAGACCCAGTACTTC
d_call: .; clone_size: .; v_call: TRBV12-3/TRBV12-4; j_call: TRBJ2-7; cdr3_aa: CASSLSGTQGEQYF; cdr3_nt: TGTGCCAGCAGTTTATCCGGGACCCAGGGCGAGCAGTACTTC
d_call: .; clone_size: few; v_call: TRBV12-3/TRBV12-4; j_call: TRBJ2-3; cdr3_aa: CASSFRGAVPTDTQYF; cdr3_nt: TGTGCCAGCAGTTTTCGGGGGGCGGTCCCCACAGATACGCAGTATTTT
d_call: .; clone_size: many; v_call: TRBV7-9; j_call: TRBJ1-5; cdr3_aa: CASSAAASATDNQPQHF; cdr3_nt: TGTGCCAGCAGCGCCGCTGCCTCAGCCACCGACAATCAGCCCCAGCATTTT
d_call: TRBD1; clone_size: few; v_call: TRBV5-1; j_call: TRBJ1-6; cdr3_aa: CASSSYSDREGSPLHF; cdr3_nt: TGCGCCAGCAGCTCCTACTCAGACAGGGAAGGTTCACCCCTCCACTTT
d_call: TRBD1; clone_size: many; v_call: TRBV27; j_call: TRBJ1-2; cdr3_aa: CASSLYQGAEYTF; cdr3_nt: TGTGCCAGCAGTTTATATCAGGGGGCAGAATACACCTTC
d_call: TRBD2; clone_size: many; v_call: TRBV4-2; j_call: TRBJ2-5; cdr3_aa: CASSREGKTQYF; cdr3_nt: TGTGCCAGCAGCAGGGAGGGAAAGACCCAGTACTTC
d_call: .; clone_size: few; v_call: TRBV12-3/TRBV12-4; j_call: TRBJ1-2; cdr3_aa: CASSVGIYGYTF; cdr3_nt: TGTGCCAGCAGTGTAGGGATCTATGGCTACACCTTC
d_call: .; clone_size: few; v_call: TRBV27; j_call: TRBJ2-7; cdr3_aa: CASGGTVSYEQYF; cdr3_nt: TGTGCCAGCGGAGGGACAGTATCCTACGAGCAGTACTTC
d_call: .; clone_size: many; v_call: TRBV7-9; j_call: TRBJ2-3; cdr3_aa: CASSPRVEGDTQYF; cdr3_nt: TGTGCCAGCAGCCCCCGCGTAGAGGGGGATACGCAGTATTTT
d_call: .; clone_size: few; v_call: TRBV29-1; j_call: TRBJ2-1; cdr3_aa: CSTGENEQFF; cdr3_nt: TGCAGCACCGGGGAGAATGAGCAGTTCTTC
d_call: TRBD2; clone_size: .; v_call: TRBV20-1; j_call: TRBJ2-3; cdr3_aa: CSARIPRISGAPLGDTQYF; cdr3_nt: TGCAGTGCTAGAATCCCCCGAATTAGCGGGGCGCCGCTGGGAGATACGCAGTATTTT
d_call: .; clone_size: few; v_call: TRBV9; j_call: TRBJ2-2; cdr3_aa: CASSVEGGPGELFF; cdr3_nt: TGTGCCAGCAGCGTAGAGGGGGGGCCCGGGGAGCTGTTTTTT
d_call: .; clone_size: .; v_call: TRBV30; j_call: TRBJ1-1; cdr3_aa: CAGSQNMNTEAFF; cdr3_nt: TGTGCCGGTTCACAGAATATGAACACTGAAGCTTTCTTT
d_call: .; clone_size: .; v_call: TRBV19; j_call: TRBJ2-3; cdr3_aa: CASFPDYRGGTDTQYF; cdr3_nt: TGTGCCAGTTTCCCCGATTATCGTGGAGGCACAGATACGCAGTATTTT
d_call: TRBD1; clone_size: many; v_call: TRBV2; j_call: TRBJ1-1; cdr3_aa: CASSEGQGMNTEAFF; cdr3_nt: TGTGCCAGCAGTGAGGGACAGGGGATGAACACTGAAGCTTTCTTT
d_call: TRBD2; clone_size: .; v_call: TRBV3-1; j_call: TRBJ2-2; cdr3_aa: CASSSGGSTGELFF; cdr3_nt: TGTGCCAGCAGCTCGGGGGGGTCCACCGGGGAGCTGTTTTTT